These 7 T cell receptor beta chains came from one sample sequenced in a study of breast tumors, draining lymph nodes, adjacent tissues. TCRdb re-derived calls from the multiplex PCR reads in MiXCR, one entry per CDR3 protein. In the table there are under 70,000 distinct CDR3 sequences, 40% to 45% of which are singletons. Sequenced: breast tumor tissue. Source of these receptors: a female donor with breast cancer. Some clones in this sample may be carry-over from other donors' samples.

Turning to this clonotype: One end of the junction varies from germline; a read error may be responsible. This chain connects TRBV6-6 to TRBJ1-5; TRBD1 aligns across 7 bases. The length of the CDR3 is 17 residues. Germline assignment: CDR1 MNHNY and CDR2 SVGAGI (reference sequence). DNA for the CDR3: TGTGCCAGCAGTGATAGGGGACAGTGGGATAGCAATCAGCCCCGGCATTTT. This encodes CASSDRGQWDSNQPRHF.

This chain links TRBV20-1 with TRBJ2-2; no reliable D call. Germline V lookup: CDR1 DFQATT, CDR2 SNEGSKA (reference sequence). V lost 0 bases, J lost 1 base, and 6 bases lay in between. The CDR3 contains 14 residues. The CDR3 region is CSARDRGNTGELFF. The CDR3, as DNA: TGCAGTGCTAGAGATCGCGGGAACACCGGGGAGCTGTTTTTT.

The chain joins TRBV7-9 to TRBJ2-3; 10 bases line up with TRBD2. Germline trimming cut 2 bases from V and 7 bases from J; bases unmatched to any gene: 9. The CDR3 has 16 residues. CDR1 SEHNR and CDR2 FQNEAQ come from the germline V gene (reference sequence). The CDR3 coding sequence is TGTGCCAGCAGCTTAAGGGCTAGCGGGAGTGGGCATACGCAGTATTTT. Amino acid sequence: CASSLRASGSGHTQYF. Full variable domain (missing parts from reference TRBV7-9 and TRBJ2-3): DTGVSQNPRHKITKRGQNVTFRCDPISEHNRLYWYRQTLGQGPEFLTYFQNEAQLEKSRLLSDRFSAERPKGSFSTLEIQRTEQGDSAMYLCASSLRASGSGHTQYFGPGTRLTVL.

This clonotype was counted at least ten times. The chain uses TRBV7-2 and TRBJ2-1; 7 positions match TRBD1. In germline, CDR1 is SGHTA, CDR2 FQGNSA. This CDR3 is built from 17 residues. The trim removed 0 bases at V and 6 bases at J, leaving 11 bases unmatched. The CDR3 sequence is CASSLASGGRPINEQFF. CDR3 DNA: TGTGCCAGCAGCTTAGCGTCAGGGGGTCGTCCAATCAATGAGCAGTTCTTC.

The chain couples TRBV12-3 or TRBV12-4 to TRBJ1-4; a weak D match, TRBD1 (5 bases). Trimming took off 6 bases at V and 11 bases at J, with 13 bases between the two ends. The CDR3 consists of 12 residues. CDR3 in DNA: TGTGCCAGCAGACGGGAGGAGGGGAAACTGTTTTTT. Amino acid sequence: CASRREEGKLFF.

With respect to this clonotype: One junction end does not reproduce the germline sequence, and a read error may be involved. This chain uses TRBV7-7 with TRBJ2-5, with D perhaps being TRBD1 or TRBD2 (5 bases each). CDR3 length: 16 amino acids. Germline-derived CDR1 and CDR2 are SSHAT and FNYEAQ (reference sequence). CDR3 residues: CASSLISRGSEETQYF. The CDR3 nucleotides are TGTGCTAGCAGCTTAATTTCGAGGGGATCCGAAGAGACCCAGTACTTC.

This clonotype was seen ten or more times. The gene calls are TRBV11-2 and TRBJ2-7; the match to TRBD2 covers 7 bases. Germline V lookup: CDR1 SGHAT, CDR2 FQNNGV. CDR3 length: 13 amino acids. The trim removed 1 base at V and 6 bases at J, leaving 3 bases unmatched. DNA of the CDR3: TGTGCCAGCAGCTTAGGACTAGCAGTCGAGCAGTACTTC. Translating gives CASSLGLAVEQYF.